This T cell receptor beta chain appears in the sequencing data of a study of blood T cell repertoires in COVID-19. Germline V gene sequence: CDR1 WSHSY, CDR2 SAAADI. J gave up 7 bases and V 6 bases, and 3 bases lay outside the gene matches. This CDR3 contains 13 residues. Cohorts were assigned according to the clinical history that participants reported. In the source study's methods: By means of reference gene primer amplification, nucleated cell counts were estimated. Generated by immunoSEQ multiplex PCR, the TCRdb table keeps only in-frame clones and is missing some. V and J calls plus clone size are reproduced from that table; the DNA served to infer D and trimming. The table includes 150,000 or so clones, roughly 80% detected once.

The clonotype comes from a woman between 50 and 59 years old who had recovered from COVID-19. The chain is built from TRBV10-2 and TRBJ2-2; 9 positions match TRBD1. The specimen was PBMCs or T cells enriched from blood (not recorded which). For the CDR3, the DNA is TGCGCCAGCAGACAGGGGGCCGGCGGGGAGCTGTTTTTT. Translating gives CASRQGAGGELFF.